This T cell receptor beta chain was identified in a study of glioma-infiltrating T cells. Regarding the study as a whole: Non-neoplastic patients had below-expected tissue-blood divergence, while all gliomas exceeded expectation. CDR3 overlap between tissue and blood was very small.

In this sample, this clonotype turned up many times. Its target is unknown. CDR3 length: 14 residues. V lost 3 bases and J 6 bases, leaving 15 bases between the germline ends. The germline V gene encodes CDR1 DFQATT and CDR2 SNEGSKA (reference sequence). TCR alpha and beta CDR3 regions were amplified from RNA using iRepertoire nested multiplex PCR. Tissue mRNA or PBMC total RNA, 100-400 ng, went into one-step reverse transcription and amplification. TCRdb independently ran MiXCR on the multiplex PCR reads; one entry per CDR3 protein. The sample lists under 200,000 distinct CDR3 sequences, around 40% occurring once.

The chain employs TRBV20-1 and TRBJ2-1, with no clear D. What was sequenced was glioma tissue, nonneoplastic brain tissue, or PBMCs (not recorded which). This TCR was sampled from a human donor with low-grade glioma or glioblastoma, undergoing nonglioma brain surgery, or in good health (not recorded which). The CDR3 DNA follows: TGCAGTGCTAGTCCAGTTATGATCCCCAATGAGCAGTTCTTC. This encodes CSASPVMIPNEQFF.